One TCR beta chain is described in this entry. The data originate from a study of blood T cell repertoires in COVID-19. Study overall: Specimens from acute and convalescent COVID-19 originated in the United States, Italy and Spain. Sample material is recorded as cDNA or gDNA derived from T cells, B-cell-depleted T cells, or PBMCs.

Per the study methods: The assay estimated nucleated cells by amplifying reference gene primers. Measured with immunoSEQ multiplex PCR; TCRdb has only the in-frame clones, and not every one. That table gives V, J and clone size, and the DNA gave D and trimming. Among approximately 190,000 clones listed, about four fifths were seen once. CDR1 is GTSNPN and CDR2 is SVGIG in the germline V gene (reference sequence). The CDR3 contains 17 residues. Trimming removed 4 bases from V and 3 bases from J, with 19 bases in between. The TCR originated in a woman aged 40-49 years with acute or convalescent COVID-19. What was sequenced was peripheral blood. The gene calls are TRBV30 and TRBJ2-6, with a weak D call TRBD2 (5 bases). CDR3 sequence reads: CAWIRWTPLSGANVLTF. The CDR3 region has the DNA TGTGCCTGGATTAGGTGGACTCCATTGAGTGGGGCCAACGTCCTGACTTTC. Variable domain in full (rest from reference TRBV30 and TRBJ2-6): SQTIHQWPATLVQPVGSPLSLECTVEGTSNPNLYWYRQAAGRGLQLLFYSVGIGQISSEVPQNLSASRPQDRQFILSSKKLLLSDSGFYLCAWIRWTPLSGANVLTFGAGSRLTVL.